One sample yielded the 21 T cell receptor beta chains listed below, sequenced in a study of T cell responses to AZD1222 COVID-19 vaccine. TCRdb's copy holds only in-frame clones and misses some; the assay was immunoSEQ multiplex PCR. The table has more than 110,000 clones, about 90% seen once. The sequencing here drew on peripheral blood, taken on day 0 of AZD1222 vaccination. The receptor set was obtained from an adult in good health.

This rearrangement joins TRBV18 to TRBJ1-4; D unresolved. CDR3 length: 14 amino acids. The V end lost 6 bases, the J end lost 6 bases, and 14 bases lay between the germline ends. CDR1 is KGHSH and CDR2 is LQKENI in the germline V gene. CDR3 bases: TGTGCCAGCTCTTCGAGCGGAGGATATGAAAAACTGTTTTTT. This sequence encodes CASSSSGGYEKLFF.

The chain employs TRBV27 and TRBJ1-1, with TRBD1 identical over 8 bases. The germline CDR1 and CDR2 sequences are MNHEY and SMNVEV (reference sequence). The length of the CDR3 is 14 residues. V gave up 5 bases and J gave up 7 bases; unmatched junction bases: 9. The CDR3 loop reads CASSPRQGLSEAFF. The CDR3 nucleotides are TGTGCCAGCAGTCCCCGACAGGGGTTGAGTGAAGCTTTCTTT.

V gene TRBV5-6 combines with J gene TRBJ2-5; D uncertain. The CDR3 runs to 13 residues. Trimming removed 1 base from V and 2 bases from J, with 6 bases in between. Per the germline V gene, CDR1 is SGHDT and CDR2 is YYEEEE. This chain's CDR3 is CASSLPPQETQYF. In DNA, the CDR3 is TGTGCCAGCAGCTTGCCCCCTCAAGAGACCCAGTACTTC. Complete variable domain (other parts from reference TRBV5-6 and TRBJ2-5): DAGVTQSPTHLIKTRGQQVTLRCSPKSGHDTVSWYQQALGQGPQFIFQYYEEEERQRGNFPDRFSGHQFPNYSSELNVNALLLGDSALYLCASSLPPQETQYFGPGTRLLVL.

The V call is TRBV5-4, the J call TRBJ1-1; possible D gene TRBD1, 6 bases. The CDR3 runs to 18 residues. Germline V gives CDR1 SGHNT, CDR2 YYREEE (reference sequence). V lost 7 bases and J 0 bases, leaving 25 bases between the germline ends. The CDR3 DNA reads as TGTGCCAGCGACCCTCTCACGAGGGGGTCCGCCATGAACACTGAAGCTTTCTTT. Its protein product is CASDPLTRGSAMNTEAFF.

This chain links TRBV2 with TRBJ2-7; the D is unclear. The V end was cut by 6 bases, the J end by 2 bases, with 5 bases between. The CDR3 covers 11 residues. Germline V gene lookup returns CDR1 SNHLY and CDR2 FYNNEI. The CDR3 DNA reads TGTGCCAGCAGGCAGACCTACGAGCAGTACTTC. It codes for CASRQTYEQYF.

This chain joins TRBV30 and TRBJ2-2; D ambiguous. Germline loops: CDR1 GTSNPN, CDR2 SVGIG (reference sequence). The ends were cut back, 2 bases at V and 4 bases at J, with 11 bases in the middle. This CDR3 spans 14 amino acids. CDR3 amino acids: CAWSPQLTTGELFF. CDR3 coding DNA: TGTGCCTGGAGTCCCCAACTCACCACCGGGGAGCTGTTTTTT.

The chain is built from TRBV24-1 and TRBJ2-2; D is possibly TRBD1 or TRBD2 (5 bases each). V dropped 9 bases and J dropped 2 bases, with 18 bases sitting between them. Per germline, CDR1 KGHDR and CDR2 SFDVKD. This CDR3 has 16 residues. CDR3 region: CATPPGWGPNTGELFF. The CDR3 DNA follows: TGTGCCACCCCCCCCGGGTGGGGACCCAACACCGGGGAGCTGTTTTTT.

The V call is TRBV11-2, the J call TRBJ2-1; D is perhaps TRBD2 (5 bases). CDR1 SGHAT and CDR2 FQNNGV come from the germline V gene. The CDR3 runs 14 residues. V was clipped by 6 bases and J by 0 bases, with 9 bases between them. The CDR3 DNA reads as TGTGCCAGCAGTGAGGGCAGCTCCTACAATGAGCAGTTCTTC. Its translation: CASSEGSSYNEQFF.

The chain employs TRBV2 and TRBJ2-3, with 7 bases identical to TRBD2. The CDR3 has 13 residues. Trimming cost V 3 bases and J 8 bases; bases outside gene matches: 5. CDR1 SNHLY and CDR2 FYNNEI come from the germline V gene. The CDR3 nucleotides are TGTGCCAGCAGTGACAGGCCGGGGGGTACGCAGTATTTT. This translates into CASSDRPGGTQYF.

J is TRBJ2-2 and V is TRBV4-1; 10 nucleotides match TRBD2. From germline, CDR1 is MGHRA and CDR2 YSYEKL. The ends lost 2 bases at V and 1 base at J; junction bases unmatched: 4. The CDR3 extends over 17 amino acids. In nucleotides, the CDR3 is TGCGCCAGCAGCCAACAACCTAGCGGGAGGAACACCGGGGAGCTGTTTTTT. It translates to CASSQQPSGRNTGELFF.

In DNA form, the CDR3 reads TGCGCCAGCAGCTTGCGGACAGATAACTATGGCTACACCTTC. Protein product: CASSLRTDNYGYTF. The rearrangement uses TRBV5-1 and TRBJ1-2; perhaps TRBD1 as D (6 bases). Germline V gene sequence: CDR1 SGHRS, CDR2 YFSETQ. V gave up 1 base and J gave up 1 base, with 8 bases separating them. The length of the CDR3 is 14 residues.

The rearrangement uses TRBV6-1 and TRBJ2-1; no clear D. The V and J ends lost 0 bases and 8 bases respectively, with 17 bases between them. The CDR3 contains 16 residues. Germline lookup yields CDR1 MNHNS and CDR2 SASEGT. The CDR3 DNA sequence: TGTGCCAGCAGTGAAGCGCGTTGGGTGCCAAGCCATGAGCAGTTCTTC. Protein product: CASSEARWVPSHEQFF.

Remarks on this clone: The same CDR3 can be traced to other DNA sequences in this sample. This rearrangement joins TRBV27 to TRBJ2-7; TRBD1 is a possible D gene (5 bases). The germline V gene has CDR1 MNHEY and CDR2 SMNVEV (reference sequence). There are 13 residues in the CDR3. V lost 4 bases, J lost 1 base, and 8 bases lay in between. CDR3 sequence (DNA): TGTGCCAGCAGTTGGGGCGGTTCCTACGAGCAGTACTTC. Protein: CASSWGGSYEQYF.

This clone was observed a single time. The gene calls are TRBV5-1 and TRBJ1-5, with TRBD1 identical over 7 bases. Losses at the gene ends were 5 bases for V and 5 bases for J; bases not matched to a gene: 7. Germline V lookup: CDR1 SGHRS, CDR2 YFSETQ. The CDR3 has 14 amino acids. CDR3 DNA sequence: TGCGCCAGCAGGATGGACAGGACGGATCAGCCCCAGCATTTT. This translates into CASRMDRTDQPQHF.

V usage is TRBV24-1 and J usage is TRBJ1-1; the D gene is possibly TRBD1 (5 bases). V was pared by 4 bases and J by 11 bases, with 10 bases between. Germline CDR1 reads KGHDR; CDR2 reads SFDVKD. The CDR3 has 11 residues. CDR3 bases: TGTGCCACCAGTGAGGGGGATCGCGCTTTCTTT. This translates into CATSEGDRAFF.

In its sample, this clone was seen a few times. The genes are TRBV6-4 and TRBJ2-3; maybe TRBD2 (5 bases). Trimming left V 2 bases short and J 0 bases short, with 9 bases between. CDR1 is MRHNA and CDR2 is SNTAGT in the germline V gene. The CDR3 is 15 amino acids. CDR3 sequence reads: CASSDRGWSTDTQYF. CDR3 coding DNA: TGTGCCAGCAGTGACAGAGGGTGGAGCACAGATACGCAGTATTTT.

The chain combines TRBV28 with TRBJ1-5; weak D call: TRBD1 (5 bases). The germline CDR1 and CDR2 sequences are MDHEN and SYDVKM. The V and J ends lost 2 bases and 6 bases respectively, with 11 bases between them. The CDR3 sequence is 14 residues long. The DNA for the CDR3 is TGTGCCAGCAGTTTAATACAGGAGGGTCAGCCCCAGCATTTT. Its protein is CASSLIQEGQPQHF.

The gene calls are TRBV19 and TRBJ1-5; D possibly corresponds to TRBD1 (5 bases). Trimming removed 5 bases from V and 9 bases from J, with 14 bases in between. Germline CDR1 reads LNHDA; CDR2 reads SQIVND (reference sequence). CDR3 length: 13 residues. The CDR3 loop is CASSGALSLPQHF. The CDR3 DNA reads as TGTGCCAGTAGTGGGGCGCTCAGTTTGCCCCAGCATTTT.

The J gene is TRBJ2-7, the V gene TRBV7-2; D remains unclear. V was clipped by 2 bases and J by 1 base, with 9 bases between them. Germline V gene lookup returns CDR1 SGHTA and CDR2 FQGNSA. The CDR3 is 14 amino acids. The CDR3 sequence is CASSLQSSSYEQYF. The CDR3 bases are TGTGCCAGCAGCTTACAGTCCTCATCCTACGAGCAGTACTTC.

The V gene is TRBV13, the J gene TRBJ2-1, with D maybe TRBD2 (7 bases). V lost 5 bases and J lost 8, with 16 bases in between. The germline gives CDR1 PRHDT, CDR2 FYEKMQ (reference sequence). The CDR3 extends over 14 amino acids. CDR3 region: CASSDSGGADEQFF. CDR3 bases: TGTGCCAGCAGCGACTCTGGGGGGGCGGATGAGCAGTTCTTC.

This sequence joins TRBV19 and TRBJ2-7; D is ambiguous. This CDR3 contains 9 residues. Trimming shortened V by 7 bases and J by 8 bases, and 6 bases separated the two germline ends. The germline V gene encodes CDR1 LNHDA and CDR2 SQIVND (reference sequence). As DNA, the CDR3 is TGTGCCAGTAAGAAGAAGCAGTACTTC. As protein: CASKKKQYF. The full variable domain, in which reference TRBV19 and TRBJ2-7 provide the parts outside the CDR3, is DGGITQSPKYLFRKEGQNVTLSCEQNLNHDAMYWYRQDPGQGLRLIYYSQIVNDFQKGDIAEGYSVSREKKESFPLTVTSAQKNPTAFYLCASKKKQYFGPGTRLTVT.